This T cell receptor (beta chain) was retrieved from a study of vaccination and CD4 T cells after COVID-19. The overall study: Blood was drawn a median roughly 67 days post second dose, range 14 to 241.

Study outcomes and limitations: Convalescent patients' median share of reactive clones seen only post-vaccination was more than 65%.

Treatment noted: approximately 9-day PBMC culture with coronavirus spike peptide pools or control peptides (ViraFEST assay). Researchers collected the unexposed donor's CD4+ T cells before the COVID-19 pandemic (2011-2018). Notes on this clonotype: Its antigen is not known.

This CDR3 region has 15 residues. Trimming cost V 4 bases and J 3 bases; bases outside gene matches: 5. Germline lookup yields CDR1 MRHNA and CDR2 SNTAGT. The Oncomine TCR Beta short-read assay was applied to DNA of cultured CD4+ T cells. TCRdb processed the PCR reads anew with MiXCR; each CDR3 protein has one entry. The table lists 6,000 or so distinct CDR3 sequences, 40% to 55% of them singletons. The TCR sequence derives from a human donor in good health. The sequenced sample consisted of CD4+ T cells from blood, cultured in vitro. The chain links TRBV6-4 to TRBJ2-2, with TRBD2 identical over 7 bases. CDR3 coding DNA: TGTGCCAGCAGTGCCGGGGGGACCGACACCGGGGAGCTGTTTTTT. Amino acid sequence: CASSAGGTDTGELFF.